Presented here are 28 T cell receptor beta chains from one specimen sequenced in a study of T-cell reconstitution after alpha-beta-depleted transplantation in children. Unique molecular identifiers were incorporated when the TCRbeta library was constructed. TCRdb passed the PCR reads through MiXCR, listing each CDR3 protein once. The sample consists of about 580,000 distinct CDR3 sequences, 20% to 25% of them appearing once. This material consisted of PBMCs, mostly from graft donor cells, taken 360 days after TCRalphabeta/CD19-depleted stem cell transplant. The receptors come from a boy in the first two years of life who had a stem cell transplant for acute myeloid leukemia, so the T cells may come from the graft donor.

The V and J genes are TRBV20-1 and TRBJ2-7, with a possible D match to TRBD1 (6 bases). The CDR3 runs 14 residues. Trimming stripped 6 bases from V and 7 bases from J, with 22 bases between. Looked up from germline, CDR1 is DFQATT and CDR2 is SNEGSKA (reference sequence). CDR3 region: CSAGSDRFQREQYF. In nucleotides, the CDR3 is TGCAGTGCGGGATCAGACAGGTTCCAAAGGGAGCAGTACTTC.

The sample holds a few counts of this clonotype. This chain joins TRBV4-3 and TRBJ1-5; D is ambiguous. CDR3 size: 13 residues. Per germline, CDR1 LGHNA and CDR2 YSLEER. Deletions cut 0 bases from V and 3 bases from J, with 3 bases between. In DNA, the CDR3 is TGCGCCAGCAGCCAAGATTTCAATCAGCCCCAGCATTTT. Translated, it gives CASSQDFNQPQHF.

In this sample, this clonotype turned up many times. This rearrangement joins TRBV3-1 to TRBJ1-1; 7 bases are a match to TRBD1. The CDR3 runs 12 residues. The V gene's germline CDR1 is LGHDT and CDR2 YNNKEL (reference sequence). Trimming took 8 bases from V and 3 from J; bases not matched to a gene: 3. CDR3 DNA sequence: TGTGCCAGCGGTACAGGGGACACTGAAGCTTTCTTT. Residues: CASGTGDTEAFF.

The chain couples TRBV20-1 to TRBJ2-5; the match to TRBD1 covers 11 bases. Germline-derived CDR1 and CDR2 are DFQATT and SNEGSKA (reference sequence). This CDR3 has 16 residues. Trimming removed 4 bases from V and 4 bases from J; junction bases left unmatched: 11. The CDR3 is CSAMGTGGAPRETQYF. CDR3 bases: TGCAGTGCTATGGGGACAGGGGGAGCTCCCCGAGAGACCCAGTACTTC.

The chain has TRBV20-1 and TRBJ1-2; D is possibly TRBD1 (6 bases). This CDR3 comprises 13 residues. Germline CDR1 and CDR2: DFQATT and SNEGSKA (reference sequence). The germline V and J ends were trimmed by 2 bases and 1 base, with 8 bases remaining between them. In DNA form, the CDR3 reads TGCAGTGCTAGAAACAGGGATAACTATGGCTACACCTTC. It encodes CSARNRDNYGYTF.

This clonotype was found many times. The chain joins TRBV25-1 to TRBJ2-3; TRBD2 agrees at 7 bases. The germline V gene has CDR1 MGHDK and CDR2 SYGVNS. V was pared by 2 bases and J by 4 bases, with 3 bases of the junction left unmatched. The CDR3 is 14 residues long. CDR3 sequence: CASSELAVADTQYF. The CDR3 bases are TGTGCCAGCAGTGAACTAGCGGTGGCAGATACGCAGTATTTT. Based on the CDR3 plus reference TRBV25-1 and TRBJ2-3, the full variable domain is EADIYQTPRYLVIGTGKKITLECSQTMGHDKMYWYQQDPGMELHLIHYSYGVNSTEKGDLSSESTVSRIRTEHFPLTLESARPSHTSQYLCASSELAVADTQYFGPGTRLTVL.

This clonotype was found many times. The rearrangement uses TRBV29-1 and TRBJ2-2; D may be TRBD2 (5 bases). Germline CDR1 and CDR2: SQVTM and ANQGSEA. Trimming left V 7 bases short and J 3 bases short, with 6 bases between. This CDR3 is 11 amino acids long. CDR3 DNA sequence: TGCAGCGCCGGGGACACCGGGGAGCTGTTTTTT. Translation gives CSAGDTGELFF.

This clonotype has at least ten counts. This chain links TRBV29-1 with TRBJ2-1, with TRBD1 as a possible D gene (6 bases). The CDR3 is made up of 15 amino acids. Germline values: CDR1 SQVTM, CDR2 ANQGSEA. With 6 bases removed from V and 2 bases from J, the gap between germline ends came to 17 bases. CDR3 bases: TGCAGCGTAGAAATAACAGGGATTCCCTACAATGAGCAGTTCTTC. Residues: CSVEITGIPYNEQFF.

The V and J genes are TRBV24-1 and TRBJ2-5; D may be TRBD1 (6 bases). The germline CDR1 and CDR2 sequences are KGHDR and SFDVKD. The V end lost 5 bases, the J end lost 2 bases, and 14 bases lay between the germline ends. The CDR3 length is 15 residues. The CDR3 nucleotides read TGTGCCACCAGTGCCCCTGCAGGGGATCAAGAGACCCAGTACTTC. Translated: CATSAPAGDQETQYF.

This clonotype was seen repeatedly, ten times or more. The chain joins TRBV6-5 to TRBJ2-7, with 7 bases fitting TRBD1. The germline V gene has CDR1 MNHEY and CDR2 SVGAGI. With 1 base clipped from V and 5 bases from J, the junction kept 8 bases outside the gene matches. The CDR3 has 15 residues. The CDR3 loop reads CASSYWDRASNEQYF. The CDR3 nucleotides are TGTGCCAGCAGTTACTGGGACAGAGCATCCAACGAGCAGTACTTC.

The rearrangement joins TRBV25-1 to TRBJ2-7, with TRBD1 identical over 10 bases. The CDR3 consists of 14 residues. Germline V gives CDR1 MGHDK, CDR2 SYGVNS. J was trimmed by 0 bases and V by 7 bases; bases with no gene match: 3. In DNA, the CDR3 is TGTGCCAGCACCCGGACAGGGGGCTCCTACGAGCAGTACTTC. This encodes CASTRTGGSYEQYF.

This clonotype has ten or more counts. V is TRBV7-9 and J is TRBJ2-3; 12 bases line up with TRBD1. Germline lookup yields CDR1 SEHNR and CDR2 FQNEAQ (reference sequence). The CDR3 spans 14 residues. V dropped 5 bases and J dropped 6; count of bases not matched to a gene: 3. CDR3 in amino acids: CASSPGTGGDTQYF. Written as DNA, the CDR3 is TGTGCCAGCAGCCCCGGGACAGGGGGCGATACGCAGTATTTT.

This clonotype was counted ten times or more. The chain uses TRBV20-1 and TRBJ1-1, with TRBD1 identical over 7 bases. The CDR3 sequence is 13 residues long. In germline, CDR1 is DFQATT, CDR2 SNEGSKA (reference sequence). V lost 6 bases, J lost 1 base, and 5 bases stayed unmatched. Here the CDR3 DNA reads TGCAGTGCAACCGGGACAGCGAACACTGAAGCTTTCTTT. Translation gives CSATGTANTEAFF.

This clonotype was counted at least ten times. The CDR3 loop is CASSLGDIQYF. The CDR3 DNA is TGTGCCAGCAGCTTAGGTGACATTCAGTACTTC. The rearrangement joins TRBV7-2 to TRBJ2-4, with D unresolved. The CDR3 spans 11 residues. With 1 base removed from V and 8 bases from J, the gap between germline ends came to 3 bases. CDR1 SGHTA and CDR2 FQGNSA come from the germline V gene.

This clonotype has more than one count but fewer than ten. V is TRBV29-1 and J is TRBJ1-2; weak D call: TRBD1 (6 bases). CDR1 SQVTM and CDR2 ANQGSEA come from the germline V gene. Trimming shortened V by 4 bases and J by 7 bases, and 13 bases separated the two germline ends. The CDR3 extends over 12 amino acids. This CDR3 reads CSVGSGGIGYTF. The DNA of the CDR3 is TGCAGCGTTGGATCGGGGGGCATTGGCTACACCTTC.

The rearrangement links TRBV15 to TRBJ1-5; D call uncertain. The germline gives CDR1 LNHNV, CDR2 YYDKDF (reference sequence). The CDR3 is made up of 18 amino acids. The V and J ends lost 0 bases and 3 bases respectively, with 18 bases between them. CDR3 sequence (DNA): TGTGCCACCAGCAGAGATAGGCGGACTCTCCCCCACAATCAGCCCCAGCATTTT. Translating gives CATSRDRRTLPHNQPQHF.

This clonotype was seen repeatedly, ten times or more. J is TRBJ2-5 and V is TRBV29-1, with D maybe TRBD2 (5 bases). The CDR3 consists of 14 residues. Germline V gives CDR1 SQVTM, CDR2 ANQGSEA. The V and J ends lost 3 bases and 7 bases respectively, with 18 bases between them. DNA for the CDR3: TGCAGCGTTGAGAATCACCCCGAGGGCAGGACCCAGTACTTC. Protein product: CSVENHPEGRTQYF.

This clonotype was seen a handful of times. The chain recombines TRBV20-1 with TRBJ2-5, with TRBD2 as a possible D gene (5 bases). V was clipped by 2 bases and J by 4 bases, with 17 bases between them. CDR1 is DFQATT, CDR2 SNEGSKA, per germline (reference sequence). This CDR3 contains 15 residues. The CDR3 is CSARRLLPERETQYF. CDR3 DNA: TGCAGTGCTAGAAGACTACTACCCGAGCGAGAGACCCAGTACTTC.

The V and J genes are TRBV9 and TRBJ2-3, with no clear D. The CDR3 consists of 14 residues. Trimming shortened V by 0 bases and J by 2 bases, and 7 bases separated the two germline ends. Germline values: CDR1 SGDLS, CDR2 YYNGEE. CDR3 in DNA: TGTGCCAGCAGCGTAGCTCACTTCACAGATACGCAGTATTTT. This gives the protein CASSVAHFTDTQYF.

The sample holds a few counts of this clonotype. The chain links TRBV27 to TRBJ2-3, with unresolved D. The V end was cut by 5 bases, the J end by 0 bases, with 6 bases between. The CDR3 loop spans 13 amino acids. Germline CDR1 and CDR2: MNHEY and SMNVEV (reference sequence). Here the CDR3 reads CASSRSSTDTQYF. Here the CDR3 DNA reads TGTGCCAGCAGTCGATCTAGCACAGATACGCAGTATTTT.

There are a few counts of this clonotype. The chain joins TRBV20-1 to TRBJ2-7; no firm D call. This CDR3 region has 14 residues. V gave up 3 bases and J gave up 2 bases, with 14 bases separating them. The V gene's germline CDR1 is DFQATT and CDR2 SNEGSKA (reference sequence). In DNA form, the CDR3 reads TGCAGTGCTAGCCGAAGGATTTCTCCCTACGAGCAGTACGTC. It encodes CSASRRISPYEQYV.

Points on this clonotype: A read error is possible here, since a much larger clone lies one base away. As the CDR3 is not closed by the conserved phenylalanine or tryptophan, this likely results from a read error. The CDR3 DNA is TGTGCCAGCACAGGGGATGGACAGCCCTACAATGAGCAGTTCCTC. It yields the protein CASTGDGQPYNEQFL. The chain carries TRBV7-2 and TRBJ2-1, with D possibly matching TRBD1 (6 bases). Trimming took 7 bases from V and 2 from J, leaving 15 bases between them. Germline CDR1 is SGHTA and CDR2 is FQGNSA. CDR3 size: 15 residues.

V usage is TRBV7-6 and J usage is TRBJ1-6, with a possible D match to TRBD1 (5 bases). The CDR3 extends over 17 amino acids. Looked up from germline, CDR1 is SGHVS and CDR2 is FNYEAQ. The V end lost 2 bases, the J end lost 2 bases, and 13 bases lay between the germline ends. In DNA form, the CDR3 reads TGTGCCAGCAGCTTATCGAAGGGGCTTCCCTATAATTCACCCCTCCACTTT. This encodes CASSLSKGLPYNSPLHF.

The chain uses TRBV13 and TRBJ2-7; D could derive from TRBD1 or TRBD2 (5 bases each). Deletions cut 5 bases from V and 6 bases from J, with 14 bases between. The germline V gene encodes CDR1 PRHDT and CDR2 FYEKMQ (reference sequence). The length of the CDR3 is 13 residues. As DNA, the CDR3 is TGTGCCAGCAGCCTAAGGCAGGGACGCGAGCAGTACTTC. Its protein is CASSLRQGREQYF.

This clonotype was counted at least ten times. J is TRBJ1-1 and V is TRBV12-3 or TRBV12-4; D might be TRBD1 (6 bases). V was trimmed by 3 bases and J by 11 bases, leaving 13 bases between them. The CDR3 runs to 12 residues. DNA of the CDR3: TGTGCCAGCAGTTTCTCGGGTAGGGGGGCTTTCTTT. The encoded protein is CASSFSGRGAFF.

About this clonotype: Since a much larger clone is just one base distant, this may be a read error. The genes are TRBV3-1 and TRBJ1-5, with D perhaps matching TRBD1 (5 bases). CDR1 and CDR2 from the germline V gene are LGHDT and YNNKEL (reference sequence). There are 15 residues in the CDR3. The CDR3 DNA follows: TGTGCCAGCAGCCACGGGACGGTAGCAAATCAGCCCCGGCATTTT. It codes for CASSHGTVANQPRHF. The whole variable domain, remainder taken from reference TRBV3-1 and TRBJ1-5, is DTAVSQTPKYLVTQMGNDKSIKCEQNLGHDTMYWYKQDSKKFLKIMFSYNNKELIINETVPNRFSPKSPDKAHLNLHINSLELGDSAVYFCASSHGTVANQPRHFGDGTRLSIL.

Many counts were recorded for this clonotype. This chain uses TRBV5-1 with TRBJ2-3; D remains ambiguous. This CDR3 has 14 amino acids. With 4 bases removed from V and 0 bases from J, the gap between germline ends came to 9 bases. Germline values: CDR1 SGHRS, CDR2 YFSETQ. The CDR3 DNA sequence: TGCGCCAGCAGCACGGCCGTCAGCACAGATACGCAGTATTTT. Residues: CASSTAVSTDTQYF.

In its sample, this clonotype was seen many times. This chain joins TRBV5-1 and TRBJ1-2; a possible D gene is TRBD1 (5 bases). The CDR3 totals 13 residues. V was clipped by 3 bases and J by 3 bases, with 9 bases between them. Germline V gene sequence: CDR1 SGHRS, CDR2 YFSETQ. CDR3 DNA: TGCGCCAGCAGCTGGGACCCAGACTATGGCTACACCTTC. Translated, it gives CASSWDPDYGYTF.